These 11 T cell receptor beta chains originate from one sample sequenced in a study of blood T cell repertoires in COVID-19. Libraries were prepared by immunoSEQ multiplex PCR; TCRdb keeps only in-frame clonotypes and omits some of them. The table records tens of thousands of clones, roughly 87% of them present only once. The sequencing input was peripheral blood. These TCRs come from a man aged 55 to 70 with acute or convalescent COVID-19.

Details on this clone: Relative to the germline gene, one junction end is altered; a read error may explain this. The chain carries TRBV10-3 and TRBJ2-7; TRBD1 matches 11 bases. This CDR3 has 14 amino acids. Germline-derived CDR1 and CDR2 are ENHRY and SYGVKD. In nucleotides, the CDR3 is TGTGCCATGAGTGAGTTTGGGGACAGGGGGTCGCAGTACTTC. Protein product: CAMSEFGDRGSQYF.

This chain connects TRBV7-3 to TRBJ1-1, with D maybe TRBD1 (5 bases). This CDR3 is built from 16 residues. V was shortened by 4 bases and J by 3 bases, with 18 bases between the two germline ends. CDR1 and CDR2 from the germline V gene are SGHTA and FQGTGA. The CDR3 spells CASSSSELEGDTEAFF. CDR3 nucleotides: TGTGCCAGCAGCTCTTCTGAGCTCGAAGGGGACACTGAAGCTTTCTTT.

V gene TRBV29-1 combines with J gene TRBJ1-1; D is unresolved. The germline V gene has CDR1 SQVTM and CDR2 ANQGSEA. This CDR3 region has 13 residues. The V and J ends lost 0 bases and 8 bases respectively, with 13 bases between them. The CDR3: CSVEENTRGEAFF. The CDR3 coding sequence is TGCAGCGTTGAAGAAAATACGCGAGGGGAAGCTTTCTTT.

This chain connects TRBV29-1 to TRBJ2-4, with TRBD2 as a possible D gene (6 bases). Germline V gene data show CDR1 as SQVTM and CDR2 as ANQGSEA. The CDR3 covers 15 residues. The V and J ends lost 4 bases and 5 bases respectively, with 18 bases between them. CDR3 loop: CSVGGRRWGENIQYF. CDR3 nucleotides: TGCAGCGTTGGTGGTAGGCGTTGGGGGGAAAACATTCAGTACTTC.

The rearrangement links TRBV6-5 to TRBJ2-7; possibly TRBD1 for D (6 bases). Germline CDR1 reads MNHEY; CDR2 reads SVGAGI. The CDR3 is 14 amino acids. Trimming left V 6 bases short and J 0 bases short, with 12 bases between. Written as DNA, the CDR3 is TGTGCCAGCAGACGGGACATTTCCTCCTACGAGCAGTACTTC. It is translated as CASRRDISSYEQYF.

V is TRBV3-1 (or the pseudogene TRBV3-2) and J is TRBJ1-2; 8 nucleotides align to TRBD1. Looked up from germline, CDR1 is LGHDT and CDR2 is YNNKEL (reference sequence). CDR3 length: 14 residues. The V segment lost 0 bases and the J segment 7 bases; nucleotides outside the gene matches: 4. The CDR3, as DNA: TGTGCCAGCAGCCAAGATCGGACAGGGTTTGGCTACACCTTC. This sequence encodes CASSQDRTGFGYTF.

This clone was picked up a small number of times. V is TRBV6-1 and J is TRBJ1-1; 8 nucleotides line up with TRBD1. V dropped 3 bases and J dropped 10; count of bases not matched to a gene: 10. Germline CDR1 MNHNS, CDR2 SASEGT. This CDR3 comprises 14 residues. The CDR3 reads CASSEGDRTGGAFF. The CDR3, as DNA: TGTGCCAGCAGTGAGGGGGACAGGACCGGTGGAGCTTTCTTT.

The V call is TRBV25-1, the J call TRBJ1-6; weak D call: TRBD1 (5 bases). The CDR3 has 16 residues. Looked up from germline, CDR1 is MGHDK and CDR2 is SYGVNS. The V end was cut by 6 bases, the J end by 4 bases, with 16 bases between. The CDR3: CASRSDSTEYNSPLHF. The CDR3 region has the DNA TGTGCCAGCAGGAGCGACAGTACGGAATATAATTCACCCCTCCACTTT.

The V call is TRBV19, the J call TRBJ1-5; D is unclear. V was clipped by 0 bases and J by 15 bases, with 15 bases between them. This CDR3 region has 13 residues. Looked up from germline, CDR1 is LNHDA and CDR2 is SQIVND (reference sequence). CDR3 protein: CASSIDRGGIRHF. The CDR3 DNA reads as TGTGCCAGTAGTATAGATCGGGGTGGGATTCGGCATTTT.

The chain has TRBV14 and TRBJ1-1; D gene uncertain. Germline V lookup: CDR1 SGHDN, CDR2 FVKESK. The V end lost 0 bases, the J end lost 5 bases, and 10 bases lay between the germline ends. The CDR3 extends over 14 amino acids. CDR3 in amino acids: CASSQDFGGTEAFF. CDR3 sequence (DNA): TGTGCCAGCAGCCAAGATTTCGGAGGGACTGAAGCTTTCTTT.

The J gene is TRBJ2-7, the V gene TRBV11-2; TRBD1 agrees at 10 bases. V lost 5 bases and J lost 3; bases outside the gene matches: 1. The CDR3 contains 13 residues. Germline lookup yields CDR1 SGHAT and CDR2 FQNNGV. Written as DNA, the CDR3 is TGTGCCAGCAGCCGGGACAGGGGCTACGAGCAGTACTTC. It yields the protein CASSRDRGYEQYF.